This T cell receptor (beta chain) stems from a study of T cell responses to AZD1222 COVID-19 vaccine. This clone came up once. The V gene lost 4 bases and the J gene lost 7 bases, with 13 bases spanning the gap. The CDR3 extends over 13 amino acids. From germline, CDR1 is SGHVS and CDR2 FQNEAQ. Data came from immunoSEQ multiplex PCR; TCRdb stores just in-frame clones and leaves some out. The data show some 80,000 clones, about three quarters seen once. The receptor was isolated from an adult who received the MenACWY meningococcal vaccine as a control. This rearrangement joins TRBV7-8 to TRBJ1-2; no firm D call. Sequenced material: peripheral blood, taken 28 days after the second dose of the MenACWY control vaccine. In nucleotides, the CDR3 is TGTGCCAGCAGCTCCACGGGTTTGGGTGGCTACACCTTC. Protein product: CASSSTGLGGYTF. Looking up the rest from reference TRBV7-8 and TRBJ1-2 gives the full variable domain: GAGVSQSPRYKVAKRGQDVALRCDPISGHVSLFWYQQALGQGPEFLTYFQNEAQLDKSGLPSDRFFAERPEGSVSTLKIQRTQQEDSAVYLCASSSTGLGGYTFGSGTRLTVV.